These 23 T cell receptor beta chains originate from one sample sequenced in a study of shared clonotypes between healthy human individuals. TCRdb's table, derived via immunoSEQ multiplex PCR, lists solely in-frame clones and lacks some. Of approximately 1.5 million clones detected, approximately 98% appear once; the ten largest clones hold about 0.42%. The sample taken for sequencing was naive CD4+ T cells sorted from blood. Subset denoted: CD45RA+ positively selected. The receptors were gathered from a man younger than 40 in good health.

The gene calls are TRBV11-2 and TRBJ2-7; D may be TRBD1 (6 bases). Trimming took 1 base from V and 9 from J, leaving 19 bases between them. The CDR3 extends over 15 amino acids. CDR1 and CDR2 (germline): SGHAT, FQNNGV. The CDR3: CASSLAGTTPTRQYF. In nucleotides, the CDR3 is TGTGCCAGCAGCTTAGCTGGGACAACCCCTACGAGGCAGTACTTC.

This sequence joins TRBV5-8 and TRBJ2-7; D remains unclear. The germline V and J ends were trimmed by 5 bases and 0 bases, with 12 bases remaining between them. The CDR3 spans 14 residues. Germline lookup yields CDR1 SGHTS and CDR2 YDEGEE. CDR3 bases: TGTGCCAGCAGTCGACATTTTAGCTCCTACGAGCAGTACTTC. Amino acids: CASSRHFSSYEQYF.

The count of this clone is one. The CDR3 is CATSRDRGRANYGYTF. CDR3 nucleotide sequence: TGTGCCACCAGCAGAGATCGAGGACGTGCCAACTATGGCTACACCTTC. The V and J genes are TRBV15 and TRBJ1-2; D is unresolved. This CDR3 spans 16 amino acids. Germline-derived CDR1 and CDR2 are LNHNV and YYDKDF (reference sequence). Trimming left V 0 bases short and J 2 bases short, with 13 bases between.

This chain joins TRBV5-5 and TRBJ2-5; a possible D gene is TRBD1 (6 bases). The V gene lost 4 bases and the J gene lost 1 base, with 17 bases spanning the gap. There are 16 residues in the CDR3. Germline values: CDR1 SGHKS, CDR2 YYEKEE (reference sequence). CDR3 amino acids: CASSLSLQGTQETQYF. CDR3 bases: TGTGCCAGCAGCCTCAGTCTTCAGGGGACCCAAGAGACCCAGTACTTC.

The V and J genes are TRBV6-5 and TRBJ2-7; TRBD2 aligns across 13 bases. Germline V gene lookup returns CDR1 MNHEY and CDR2 SVGAGI. The CDR3 sequence is 13 residues long. J gave up 4 bases and V 7 bases, and 1 base lay outside the gene matches. CDR3 sequence reads: CASTGLAGYEQYF. CDR3 in DNA: TGTGCCAGCACGGGACTAGCGGGGTACGAGCAGTACTTC.

V and J are TRBV27 and TRBJ2-7; no clear D gene. The germline V gene encodes CDR1 MNHEY and CDR2 SMNVEV (reference sequence). There are 11 residues in the CDR3. Deletions cut 4 bases from V and 7 bases from J, with 8 bases between. In DNA form, the CDR3 reads TGTGCCAGCAGTTCGTACGGAGAGCAGTACTTC. Protein sequence: CASSSYGEQYF.

The CDR3 nucleotides read TGCGCCAGCAGCCGCGACAGGGCCGGGGAGCTGTTTTTT. This gives the protein CASSRDRAGELFF. The chain employs TRBV5-1 and TRBJ2-2; 7 bases fit TRBD1. The ends lost 4 bases at V and 6 bases at J; junction bases unmatched: 3. Germline V CDR1 and CDR2: SGHRS, YFSETQ. CDR3 length: 13 amino acids. The full variable domain, with the rest looked up from reference TRBV5-1 and TRBJ2-2, is KAGVTQTPRYLIKTRGQQVTLSCSPISGHRSVSWYQQTPGQGLQFLFEYFSETQRNKGNFPGRFSGRQFSNSRSEMNVSTLELGDSALYLCASSRDRAGELFFGEGSRLTVL.

This rearrangement joins TRBV7-3 to TRBJ2-3; TRBD1 or TRBD2 may be the D gene (5 bases each). The CDR3 has 16 amino acids. Germline CDR1 is SGHTA and CDR2 is FQGTGA. V lost 5 bases and J lost 7, with 22 bases in between. The CDR3: CASSPRDGDATNTQYF. CDR3 nucleotides: TGTGCCAGCAGCCCGAGGGACGGCGATGCTACAAATACGCAGTATTTT.

The V call is TRBV29-1, the J call TRBJ2-1; possible D gene TRBD1, 5 bases. Germline CDR1 and CDR2: SQVTM and ANQGSEA. This CDR3 contains 16 residues. V gave up 2 bases and J gave up 4 bases, with 18 bases separating them. The CDR3 sequence is CSVEPPRKQDYNEQFF. The CDR3 bases are TGCAGCGTTGAACCTCCCCGGAAACAGGATTACAATGAGCAGTTCTTC.

V gene TRBV5-1 combines with J gene TRBJ2-7, with 8 bases fitting TRBD1. The V gene end was trimmed by 0 bases and the J gene end by 2 bases; junction bases not matched to a gene: 10. In germline, CDR1 is SGHRS, CDR2 YFSETQ. The length of the CDR3 is 17 residues. The CDR3 is CASSLGDRTQSPYEQYF. In DNA form, the CDR3 reads TGCGCCAGCAGCTTGGGGGACAGGACCCAGAGTCCCTACGAGCAGTACTTC. Full variable domain (remainder filled in from reference TRBV5-1 and TRBJ2-7): KAGVTQTPRYLIKTRGQQVTLSCSPISGHRSVSWYQQTPGQGLQFLFEYFSETQRNKGNFPGRFSGRQFSNSRSEMNVSTLELGDSALYLCASSLGDRTQSPYEQYFGPGTRLTVT.

The genes are TRBV6-6 and TRBJ1-3, with 7 bases lining up with TRBD1. This CDR3 is built from 13 residues. With V trimmed by 6 bases and J by 4 bases, 3 bases remained unmatched. Germline CDR1 MNHNY, CDR2 SVGAGI (reference sequence). CDR3 nucleotide sequence: TGTGCCAGCAGGCCGGGACAGGGAAACACCATATATTTT. Protein product: CASRPGQGNTIYF.

The CDR3 loop is CASSLTSTVSGQPQHF. In DNA form, the CDR3 reads TGTGCCAGCAGTTTAACCAGTACAGTGTCGGGTCAGCCCCAGCATTTT. The chain links TRBV27 to TRBJ1-5, with D unresolved. This CDR3 is 16 amino acids long. The germline V gene encodes CDR1 MNHEY and CDR2 SMNVEV (reference sequence). Trimming stripped 2 bases from V and 6 bases from J, with 17 bases between.

The chain carries TRBV19 and TRBJ1-3; D is unclear. The CDR3 is made up of 11 amino acids. Per the germline V gene, CDR1 is LNHDA and CDR2 is SQIVND (reference sequence). V lost 10 bases to trimming and J lost 4 bases, with 8 bases between them. The chain's CDR3 is CATSVGNTIYF. In nucleotides, the CDR3 is TGTGCCACCTCCGTGGGAAACACCATATATTTT.

Only one count was recorded for this clone. J is TRBJ2-7 and V is TRBV7-8; maybe TRBD2 (5 bases). V lost 2 bases, J lost 2 bases, and 10 bases lay in between. Germline-derived CDR1 and CDR2 are SGHVS and FQNEAQ. The CDR3 consists of 14 residues. The CDR3: CASSLLRETYEQYF. CDR3 bases: TGTGCCAGCAGCTTACTAAGGGAGACCTACGAGCAGTACTTC.

This clone is a singleton in its sample. The rearrangement links TRBV7-3 to TRBJ2-3, with no clear D. The germline gives CDR1 SGHTA, CDR2 FQGTGA. V dropped 6 bases and J dropped 7 bases, with 14 bases sitting between them. The CDR3 totals 13 residues. In DNA form, the CDR3 reads TGTGCCAGCAGTCTAACTGAGGTGAATACGCAGTATTTT. As protein: CASSLTEVNTQYF.

The rearrangement joins TRBV9 to TRBJ1-2; D is uncertain. This CDR3 is 13 amino acids long. V was pared by 0 bases and J by 8 bases, with 11 bases between. Germline assignment: CDR1 SGDLS and CDR2 YYNGEE. The CDR3 spells CASSVVSGSGYTF. Here the CDR3 DNA reads TGTGCCAGCAGCGTAGTGTCTGGGTCGGGCTACACCTTC.

The chain joins TRBV5-4 to TRBJ2-7; 10 bases agree with TRBD1. V lost 3 bases, J lost 5 bases, and 5 bases stayed unmatched. This CDR3 region has 14 residues. Germline V gene lookup returns CDR1 SGHNT and CDR2 YYREEE (reference sequence). DNA for the CDR3: TGTGCCAGCAGCTCCTTGGGACAGGGGAACGAGCAGTACTTC. Protein product: CASSSLGQGNEQYF.

This sequence joins TRBV2 and TRBJ2-7, with D possibly being TRBD1 (6 bases). Trimming cost V 5 bases and J 1 base, with 15 bases left between them. CDR1 SNHLY and CDR2 FYNNEI come from the germline V gene. The CDR3 covers 15 residues. The CDR3 reads CASSRTGTVSYEQYF. CDR3 bases: TGTGCCAGCAGTCGCACAGGGACGGTTTCCTACGAGCAGTACTTC.

This rearrangement joins TRBV27 to TRBJ1-5, with 12 nucleotides matching TRBD1. CDR1 and CDR2 (germline): MNHEY, SMNVEV (reference sequence). This CDR3 spans 17 amino acids. V dropped 5 bases and J dropped 4; count of bases not matched to a gene: 9. The CDR3 nucleotides read TGTGCCAGCAGTCCAAGGGGGACAGGGGGCTCGAATCAGCCCCAGCATTTT. This encodes CASSPRGTGGSNQPQHF.

The chain combines TRBV20-1 with TRBJ2-1; D is ambiguous. The CDR3 totals 11 residues. Trimming removed 6 bases from V and 5 bases from J, with 8 bases in between. The germline gives CDR1 DFQATT, CDR2 SNEGSKA (reference sequence). The CDR3 loop is CSAQDHNEQFF. In nucleotides, the CDR3 is TGCAGTGCCCAAGACCACAATGAGCAGTTCTTC.

This rearrangement joins TRBV9 to TRBJ2-7; TRBD2 matches 10 bases. V gave up 0 bases and J gave up 2 bases; unmatched junction bases: 8. The germline V gene has CDR1 SGDLS and CDR2 YYNGEE. CDR3 length: 17 residues. The CDR3 sequence is CASSVGAGGPRAYEQYF. The CDR3 DNA sequence: TGTGCCAGCAGCGTAGGAGCGGGAGGGCCGAGGGCCTACGAGCAGTACTTC.

The chain has TRBV6-1 and TRBJ1-1; the D is unclear. The CDR3 spans 14 residues. Germline V gene sequence: CDR1 MNHNS, CDR2 SASEGT. The V end was cut by 3 bases, the J end by 2 bases, with 10 bases between. CDR3 sequence (DNA): TGTGCCAGCAGTGATCTTGGCCGAAACACTGAAGCTTTCTTT. This encodes CASSDLGRNTEAFF.

The CDR3 region has the DNA TGTGCCAGCAGCTTTGGGGGATTGAATGAGCAGTTCTTC. It translates to CASSFGGLNEQFF. The rearrangement links TRBV7-9 to TRBJ2-1; D may match TRBD1 or TRBD2 (5 bases each). The CDR3 covers 13 residues. Germline CDR1 and CDR2: SEHNR and FQNEAQ (reference sequence). V lost 3 bases to trimming and J lost 7 bases, with 10 bases between them.